The T cell receptor beta chain described here comes from a study of blood T cell repertoires in COVID-19. Turning to the study itself: Samples representing acute and convalescent COVID-19 were sourced from the United States, Italy and Spain. T cells, B-cell-depleted T cells, or PBMCs provided the cDNA or gDNA that served as material.

The authors' processing: Reference gene primer amplification gave estimated nucleated cell counts. Sequencing was performed with immunoSEQ multiplex PCR; in TCRdb, only in-frame clones are kept and a portion is missing. V, J and clone size are taken as reported in that table, and D and trimming were inferred from the DNA itself. The sample records around 170,000 clones, 86% being singletons. CDR3 length: 14 residues. Germline CDR1 is SGHDT and CDR2 is YYEEEE. Trimming removed 0 bases from V and 4 bases from J, with 9 bases in between. The specimen sequenced was peripheral blood. V gene TRBV5-6 combines with J gene TRBJ2-3, with D possibly being TRBD2 (6 bases). This TCR was sampled from a woman aged 30 to 39 with active or convalescent COVID-19. The CDR3 sequence: CASSLVSSADTQYF. In DNA form, the CDR3 reads TGTGCCAGCAGCTTGGTGTCTAGCGCAGATACGCAGTATTTT.